This T cell receptor (beta chain) was sequenced in a study of T cells after yellow fever vaccination (dated by TCRdb to about 2019). Describing the broader study: Libraries from fractions with low cell numbers were prepared with the SMART-Seq v4 Ultra Low Input RNA kit. To track T-cell clones before and after primary and booster YFV17D yellow fever vaccination, bulk TCR alpha and beta repertoires were sequenced longitudinally. The cohort comprised two healthy male donors, one aged 18 to 30 and one aged 30 to 40 years. Bulk PBMC replicates and cell subsets were isolated from blood drawn at multiple timepoints before and after both primary and secondary immunization. General study outcomes and caveats: Compared with the primary T-cell response, the secondary T-cell response was faster but weaker, reaching its peak on day 5 rather than on day 15. Because only a couple of donors were included in the study, the extent to which the findings can be generalized is limited. A small share of clonotypes was detected in both CD4 and CD8 compartments, with the overlap likely arising from convergent recombination. Most clones expanded after primary vaccination were re-detected after the booster (about 96% of CD4 and about nine tenths of CD8), suggesting broad memory maintenance. Computational filtering was required because FACS-sorted repertoires could contain abundant contaminating clonotypes from the bulk population.

The treatment or condition tag for this specimen amounts to: live attenuated yellow fever vaccine strain. PBMCs were isolated from peripheral blood using a standard Ficoll-Paque protocol. CD4 and CD8 T-cell fractions were isolated with Dynabeads CD4 and CD8 positive selection kits. RNA was extracted with TriZol from bulk PBMCs, CD4 and CD8 fractions, and dextramer-positive and dextramer-negative fractions. Synthesis of TCR cDNA relied on 5'RACE template switching, a step that introduced a universal primer site along with unique molecular identifiers. cDNA synthesis was primed from both the TCR alpha and TCR beta constant segments. Libraries were amplified in two PCR steps, with sample barcodes and sequencing adapters added in the second step. Sequencing of the libraries was done on either Illumina HiSeq 2500 (2x100 bp) or NovaSeq (2x150 bp). In the source study's methods: Demultiplexing of reads and collapsing into UMI consensus sequences were performed with MIGEC, and V(D)J alignment was carried out with MiXCR. Clonotypes responding to the vaccine were identified with edgeR on replicate PBMC samples, with the criteria of FDR below 0.01 and a log2 fold change above 5 up to day 15. CD4 or CD8 identity was assigned to each bulk clonotype according to whether the clonotype was present at higher abundance in the sequenced CD4 repertoire or the sequenced CD8 repertoire. TCRdb trimmed public reads at Q25 via fastp, called clones via MiXCR and kept in-frame beta chains. Every distinct CDR3 protein forms one entry, paired with its most common genes and DNA. None of the V and J calls come from the authors' own analysis; TCRdb made them. The sample profile shows 250,000 or so distinct CDR3 sequences; less than 7.5% of them were found once. The ten largest clones take up around 1.1% of the sample.

For this clonotype: Its specific antigen is unknown. Nothing much larger sits one base from this clone, and base qualities are not available.

The receptor was derived from a man aged 30-40 years who received the YFV17D yellow fever vaccine. The material sequenced was CD4+ T cells sorted from PBMCs, taken on the day of the yellow fever booster vaccination.

The CDR3 loop reads CAISEIVGAGELFF. Read as DNA, the sequence is TGTGCCATCAGTGAGATAGTTGGGGCCGGGGAGCTGTTTTTT. The V gene is TRBV10-3 and the J gene is TRBJ2-2, with no confidently assigned D gene. CDR1 ENHRY and CDR2 SYGVKD were looked up in the germline V gene. From cysteine to phenylalanine, the CDR3 is 14 amino acids long. Only CDR3 DNA remains: 42 bases, in frame from the first base. V drops 2 bases and J drops 6 bases, leaving 10 bases in between.